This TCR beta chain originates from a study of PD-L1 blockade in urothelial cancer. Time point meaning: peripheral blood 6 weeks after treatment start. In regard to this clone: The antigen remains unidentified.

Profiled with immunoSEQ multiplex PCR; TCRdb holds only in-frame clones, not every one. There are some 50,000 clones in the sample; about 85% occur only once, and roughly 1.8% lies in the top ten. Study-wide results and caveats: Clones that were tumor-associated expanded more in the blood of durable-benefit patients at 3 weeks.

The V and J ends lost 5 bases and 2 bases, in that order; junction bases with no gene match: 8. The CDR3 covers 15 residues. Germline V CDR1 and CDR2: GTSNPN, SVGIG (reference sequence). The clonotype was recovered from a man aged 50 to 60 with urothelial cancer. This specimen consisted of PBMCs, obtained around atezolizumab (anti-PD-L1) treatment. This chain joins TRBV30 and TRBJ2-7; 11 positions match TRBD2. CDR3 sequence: CAWDGGTSGTYEQYF. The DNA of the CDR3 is TGTGCCTGGGATGGGGGGACTAGCGGAACCTACGAGCAGTACTTC. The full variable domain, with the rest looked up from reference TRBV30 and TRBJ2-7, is SQTIHQWPATLVQPVGSPLSLECTVEGTSNPNLYWYRQAAGRGLQLLFYSVGIGQISSEVPQNLSASRPQDRQFILSSKKLLLSDSGFYLCAWDGGTSGTYEQYFGPGTRLTVT.